This T cell receptor beta chain derives from a study of T cell clonotyping in hematopoietic cell transplantation. Study-wide background: Pretransplant recipient samples were taken after cytoreduction. General study points: Recipient TCR diversity dropped after transplant; expanded clonotypes rose from day 30 to 180. At the given depth, recipient repertoires were over 95% de novo clonotypes.

As concerns this clone: Its cognate antigen is unknown.

The ends were cut back, 4 bases at V and 3 bases at J, with 11 bases in the middle. The germline V gene has CDR1 SGDLS and CDR2 YYNGEE. CDR3 length: 14 residues. Method: immunoSEQ multiplex PCR; TCRdb's copy keeps in-frame clones and lacks some. The top ten clones hold about a sixth of a sample with approximately 6,600 clones, less than 98% of them seen once. Regarding time point: recipient sample about 28 days before transplant, after cytoreduction. The V and J genes are TRBV9 and TRBJ1-3; no clear D gene. The starting material was peripheral blood mononuclear cells, obtained before stem cell transplant. The source of this sequence is a man aged 70-80 years with acute myeloid leukemia. Some clones in this sample may be carry-over from other donors' samples. The CDR3 nucleotides are TGTGCCAGCAGCCCGCGACTAGGTGGAAACACCATATATTTT. The encoded protein is CASSPRLGGNTIYF.